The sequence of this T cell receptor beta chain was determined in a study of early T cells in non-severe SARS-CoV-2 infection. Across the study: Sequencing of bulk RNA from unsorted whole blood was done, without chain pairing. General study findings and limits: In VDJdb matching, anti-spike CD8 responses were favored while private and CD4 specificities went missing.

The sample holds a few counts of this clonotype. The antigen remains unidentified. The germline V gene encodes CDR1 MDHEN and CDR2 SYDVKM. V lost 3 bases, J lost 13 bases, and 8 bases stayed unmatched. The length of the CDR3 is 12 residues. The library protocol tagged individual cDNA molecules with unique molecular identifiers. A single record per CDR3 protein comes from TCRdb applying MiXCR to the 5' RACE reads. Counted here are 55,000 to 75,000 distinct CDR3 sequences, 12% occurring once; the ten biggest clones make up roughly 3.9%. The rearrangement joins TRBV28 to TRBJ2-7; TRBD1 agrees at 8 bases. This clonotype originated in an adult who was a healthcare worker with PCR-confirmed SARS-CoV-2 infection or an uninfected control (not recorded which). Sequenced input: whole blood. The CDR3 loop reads CASSFSQGACYF. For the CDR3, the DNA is TGTGCCAGCAGTTTTTCTCAGGGGGCCTGCTACTTC.